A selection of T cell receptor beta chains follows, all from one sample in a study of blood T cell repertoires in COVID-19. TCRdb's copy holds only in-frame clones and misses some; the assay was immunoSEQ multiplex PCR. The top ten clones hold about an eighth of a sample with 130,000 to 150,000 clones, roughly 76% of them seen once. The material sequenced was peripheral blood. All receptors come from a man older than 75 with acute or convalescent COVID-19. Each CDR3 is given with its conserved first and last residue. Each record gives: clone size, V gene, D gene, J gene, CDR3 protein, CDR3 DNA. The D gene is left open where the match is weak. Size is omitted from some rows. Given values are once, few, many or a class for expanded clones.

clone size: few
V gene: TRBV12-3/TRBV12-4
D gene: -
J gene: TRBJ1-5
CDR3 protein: CASSLLNQPQHF
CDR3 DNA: TGTGCCAGCAGCCTATTAAATCAGCCCCAGCATTTT

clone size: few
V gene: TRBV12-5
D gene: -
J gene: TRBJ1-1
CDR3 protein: CASASPNRAMNTEAFF
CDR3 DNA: TGTGCTAGTGCCTCGCCGAACAGGGCCATGAACACTGAAGCTTTCTTT

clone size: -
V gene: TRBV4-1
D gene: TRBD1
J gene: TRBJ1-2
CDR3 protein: CASSQRTGIGYTF
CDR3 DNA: TGCGCCAGCAGCCAACGGACAGGGATTGGCTACACCTTC

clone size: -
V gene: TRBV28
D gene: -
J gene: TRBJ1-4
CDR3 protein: CASRDSIREEKLFF
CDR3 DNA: TGTGCCAGCAGGGACAGCATACGGGAAGAAAAACTGTTTTTT

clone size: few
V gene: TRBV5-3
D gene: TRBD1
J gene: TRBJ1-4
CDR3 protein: CARSFRQGGEKLFF
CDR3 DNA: TGTGCCAGAAGCTTTCGACAGGGGGGTGAAAAACTGTTTTTT

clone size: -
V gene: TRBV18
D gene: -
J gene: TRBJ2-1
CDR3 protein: CASSPNSVSYNEQFF
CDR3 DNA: TGTGCCAGCTCACCAAATTCGGTCTCCTACAATGAGCAGTTCTTC

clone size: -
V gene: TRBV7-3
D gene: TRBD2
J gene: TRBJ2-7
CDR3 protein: CASSQNPALAGERTQQYF
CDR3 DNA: TGTGCCAGCAGCCAAAATCCCGCACTAGCGGGGGAGCGTACTCAGCAGTACTTC

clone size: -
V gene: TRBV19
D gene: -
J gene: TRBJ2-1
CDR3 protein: CASSSQGGQFF
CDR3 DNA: TGTGCCAGTAGTTCCCAGGGGGGACAGTTCTTC

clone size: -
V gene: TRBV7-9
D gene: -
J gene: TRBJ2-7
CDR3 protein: CASSLQGGAYEQYF
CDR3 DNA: TGTGCCAGCAGCTTACAGGGTGGCGCCTACGAGCAGTACTTC

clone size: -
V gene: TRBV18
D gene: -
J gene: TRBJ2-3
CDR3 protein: CASSPERSTDTQYF
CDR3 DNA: TGTGCCAGCTCACCAGAGCGGAGCACAGATACGCAGTATTTT

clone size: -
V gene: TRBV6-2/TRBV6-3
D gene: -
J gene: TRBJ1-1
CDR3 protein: CASSYAGGDFRTEAFF
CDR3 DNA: TGTGCCAGCAGTTACGCGGGGGGCGACTTCAGAACTGAAGCTTTCTTT

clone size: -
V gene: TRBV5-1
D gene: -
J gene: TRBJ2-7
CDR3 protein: CASSLGDRHYEQYF
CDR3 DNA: TGCGCCAGCAGCTTGGGAGACAGGCACTACGAGCAGTACTTC

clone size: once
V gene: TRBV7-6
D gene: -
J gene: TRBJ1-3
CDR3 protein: CASSQRVFSGNTIYF
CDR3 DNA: TGTGCCAGCAGCCAAAGAGTGTTCTCTGGAAACACCATATATTTT

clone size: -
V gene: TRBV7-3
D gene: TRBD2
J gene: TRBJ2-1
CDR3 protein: CASSPGGWSHEQFF
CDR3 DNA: TGTGCCAGCAGCCCCGGGGGGTGGAGCCATGAGCAGTTCTTC

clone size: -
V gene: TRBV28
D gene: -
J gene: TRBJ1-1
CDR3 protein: CASSGGLYTEAFF
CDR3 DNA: TGTGCCAGCAGTGGTGGGCTTTACACTGAAGCTTTCTTT

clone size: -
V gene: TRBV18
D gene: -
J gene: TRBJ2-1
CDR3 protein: CASSTRTSYNEQFF
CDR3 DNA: TGTGCCAGCTCAACGAGGACATCTTACAATGAGCAGTTCTTC

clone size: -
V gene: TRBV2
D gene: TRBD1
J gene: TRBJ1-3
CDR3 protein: CASSTWTGRDSGNTIYF
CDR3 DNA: TGTGCCAGCAGTACCTGGACAGGTCGGGACTCTGGAAACACCATATATTTT

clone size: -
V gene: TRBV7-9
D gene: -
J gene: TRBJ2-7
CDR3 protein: CASSLDTNSYEQYF
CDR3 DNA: TGTGCCAGCAGCTTAGACACGAATTCCTACGAGCAGTACTTC

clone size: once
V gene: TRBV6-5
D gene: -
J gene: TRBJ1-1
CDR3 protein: CASSYRGRNTEAFF
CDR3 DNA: TGTGCCAGCAGTTACAGGGGTCGAAACACTGAAGCTTTCTTT

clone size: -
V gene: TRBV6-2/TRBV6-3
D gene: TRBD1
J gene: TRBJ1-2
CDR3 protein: CASSTYRGGGYGYTF
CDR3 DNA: TGTGCCAGCAGTACCTACAGGGGAGGAGGCTATGGCTACACCTTC

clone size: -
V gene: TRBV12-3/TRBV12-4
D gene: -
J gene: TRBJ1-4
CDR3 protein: CAIQDRVNEKLFF
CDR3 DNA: TGTGCCATACAGGACAGAGTCAATGAAAAACTGTTTTTT

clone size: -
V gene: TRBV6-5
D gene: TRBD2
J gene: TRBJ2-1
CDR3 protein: CASSYSGLGFAEQFF
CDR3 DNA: TGTGCCAGCAGTTACTCAGGACTAGGGTTCGCTGAGCAGTTCTTC

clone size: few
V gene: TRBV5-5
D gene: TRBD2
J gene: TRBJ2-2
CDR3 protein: CASSFGLAGLSGELFF
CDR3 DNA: TGTGCCAGCAGCTTTGGCCTAGCGGGGTTGAGCGGGGAGCTGTTTTTT